A single sample gave rise to the 32 T cell receptor beta chains below, sequenced in a study of response to subunit inactivated influenza vaccine. One entry per CDR3 protein, called by TCRdb with MiXCR from the RT-PCR reads. The profile covers more than 550,000 distinct CDR3 sequences, with 10% to 12% appearing a single time and 9.5% to 11% taken by the ten largest. The data also belong to a second study, concerning T cells expressing NK-cell markers. This second study notes: Generation of TCR beta cDNA was performed by 5'RACE template switching incorporating UMIs.

Sample: PBMCs from blood, taken on the day of vaccination. The receptors were gathered from a man aged 50 or older who received an inactivated influenza vaccine.

This clonotype showed up just a few times. The chain combines TRBV15 with TRBJ2-7; TRBD2 matches at 12 bases. The V gene's germline CDR1 is LNHNV and CDR2 YYDKDF (reference sequence). V trimming: 3 bases; J trimming: 6 bases; junction bases outside the gene matches: 3. The CDR3 is made up of 14 amino acids. CDR3 sequence reads: CATSRELAGGEQYF. CDR3 in DNA: TGTGCCACCAGCAGGGAACTAGCGGGAGGCGAGCAGTACTTC.

This clonotype was detected a few times. This chain joins TRBV11-1 and TRBJ2-7; D call uncertain. Germline CDR1 and CDR2: SGHAT and FQDESV (reference sequence). Trimming took 2 bases from V and 2 from J, leaving 13 bases between them. CDR3 size: 15 residues. This CDR3 reads CASSLSNSLTYEQYF. The CDR3 DNA sequence: TGTGCCAGCAGCTTATCTAACAGTCTCACCTACGAGCAGTACTTC.

The table lists this clonotype with many counts. J is TRBJ2-1 and V is TRBV12-3 or TRBV12-4; D perhaps matches TRBD2 (6 bases). Between the trimmed V and J ends, which lost 2 bases and 3 bases, there was a span of 8 bases. CDR3 length: 14 residues. CDR3 nucleotide sequence: TGTGCCAGCAGTTTAACGGGGGACTACAATGAGCAGTTCTTC. The encoded protein is CASSLTGDYNEQFF.

This chain connects TRBV4-1 to TRBJ2-3, with 7 bases fitting TRBD2. Germline CDR1 and CDR2: MGHRA and YSYEKL. The CDR3 totals 15 residues. Trimming took 0 bases from V and 8 from J; bases not matched to a gene: 8. This chain's CDR3 is CASSQEGQGGTTQYF. Written as DNA, the CDR3 is TGCGCCAGCAGCCAAGAGGGGCAGGGAGGGACTACGCAGTATTTT.

This clonotype was picked up many times. V usage is TRBV5-6 and J usage is TRBJ1-1; D is perhaps TRBD1 (5 bases). V dropped 4 bases and J dropped 0 bases, with 7 bases sitting between them. This CDR3 has 13 residues. CDR1 and CDR2 from the germline V gene are SGHDT and YYEEEE. The CDR3 coding sequence is TGTGCCAGCAGCCTGACAGTGAACACTGAAGCTTTCTTT. Translating it yields CASSLTVNTEAFF.

The chain uses TRBV7-9 and TRBJ1-1; D may be TRBD1 (6 bases). Trimming pared 7 bases from V and 5 bases from J, leaving 14 bases between. Germline-derived CDR1 and CDR2 are SEHNR and FQNEAQ (reference sequence). The CDR3 spans 13 residues. CDR3 sequence (DNA): TGTGCCAGCACTCCGGACAGCTGGACTGAAGCTTTCTTT. Its translation: CASTPDSWTEAFF.

This clonotype was seen more than once but under ten times. The V and J genes are TRBV12-3 or TRBV12-4 and TRBJ1-1; D is unclear. The CDR3 sequence is 15 residues long. Trimming took off 7 bases at V and 7 bases at J, with 22 bases between the two ends. CDR3 nucleotide sequence: TGTGCCAGCACTCCTTTAGTACTCGGGTTGGGTGAAGCTTTCTTT. Protein: CASTPLVLGLGEAFF.

This clonotype showed up just a few times. The chain employs TRBV3-1 and TRBJ2-5, with D perhaps assigned TRBD1 or TRBD2 (5 bases each). The V end was cut by 2 bases, the J end by 5 bases, with 12 bases between. The germline V gene encodes CDR1 LGHDT and CDR2 YNNKEL (reference sequence). The CDR3 loop spans 14 amino acids. For the CDR3, the DNA is TGTGCCAGCAGCCAATACGGGACGGGTGAGACCCAGTACTTC. It codes for CASSQYGTGETQYF.

V is TRBV10-3 and J is TRBJ2-2; no clear D. CDR3 length: 16 residues. Germline CDR1 reads ENHRY; CDR2 reads SYGVKD. The germline V and J ends were trimmed by 11 bases and 4 bases, with 23 bases remaining between them. The CDR3 region has the DNA TGTGCCTCACGGATCGGCAGCGTCTCGGTCACCGGGGAGCTGTTTTTT. Protein product: CASRIGSVSVTGELFF.

This rearrangement joins TRBV25-1 to TRBJ2-5, with 7 bases lining up with TRBD1. This CDR3 is 15 amino acids long. The ends lost 8 bases at V and 0 bases at J; junction bases unmatched: 9. The V gene's germline CDR1 is MGHDK and CDR2 SYGVNS. This chain's CDR3 is CASSLVGGNQETQYF. The CDR3 DNA is TGTGCCAGCTCCTTGGTAGGGGGCAACCAAGAGACCCAGTACTTC.

This clonotype was counted ten times or more. Germline is not matched at one junction end, which may reflect a read error. The chain has TRBV20-1 and TRBJ1-1; D is undetermined. The CDR3 has 14 residues. Germline values: CDR1 DFQATT, CDR2 SNEGSKA (reference sequence). The CDR3 DNA sequence: TGCAGTGTTTCACGCGGGAGGATGAATACTGAAGCTTTCTTT. As protein: CSVSRGRMNTEAFF.

V is TRBV11-2 and J is TRBJ2-7, with D perhaps matching TRBD1 (6 bases). In germline, CDR1 is SGHAT, CDR2 FQNNGV. V lost 11 bases, J lost 0 bases, and 17 bases lay in between. The CDR3 spans 14 residues. CDR3 sequence: CASLGGKASYEQYF. CDR3 nucleotide sequence: TGTGCCTCATTAGGGGGTAAAGCCTCCTACGAGCAGTACTTC. The variable domain in full, with the rest retrieved from reference TRBV11-2 and TRBJ2-7, is EAGVAQSPRYKIIEKRQSVAFWCNPISGHATLYWYQQILGQGPKLLIQFQNNGVVDDSQLPKDRFSAERLKGVDSTLKIQPAKLEDSAVYLCASLGGKASYEQYFGPGTRLTVT.

Concerning this clonotype: A read error may account for a junction end that differs from germline. The gene calls are TRBV5-1 and TRBJ2-3; D is possibly TRBD1 (5 bases). This CDR3 is built from 18 residues. Germline V CDR1 and CDR2: SGHRS, YFSETQ. CDR3 nucleotide sequence: TGCGCCAGCAGCTTGAGTCAGACGAAGGGGCCATTGGTTGCTCCGAACAGCTTT. It codes for CASSLSQTKGPLVAPNSF.

The chain links TRBV7-9 to TRBJ2-2; no reliable D call. The germline V gene has CDR1 SEHNR and CDR2 FQNEAQ (reference sequence). V lost 3 bases to trimming and J lost 10 bases, with 6 bases between them. The CDR3 has 11 residues. The CDR3 DNA reads TGTGCCAGCAGCTTCCCCGCGGAGCTGTTTTTT. Protein: CASSFPAELFF.

This clonotype was seen only a few times. The V call is TRBV21-1, the J call TRBJ2-5; the D call of TRBD2 is as the table states it, not checked on the DNA. TRBV21-1 is recorded as a pseudogene. The CDR3 is made up of 15 amino acids. The DNA for the CDR3 is TGTGCCAGCAGCCCTCGGCGACCGGGAGGGGAGACCCAGTACTTC. It encodes CASSPRRPGGETQYF.

The chain uses TRBV27 and TRBJ2-1; 10 bases fit TRBD2. With V trimmed by 8 bases and J by 6 bases, 10 bases remained unmatched. CDR3 size: 15 residues. CDR1 is MNHEY, CDR2 SMNVEV, per germline (reference sequence). The CDR3 region has the DNA TGTGCCAGCTCTATCCTAGCGGGGGCAATCAATGAGCAGTTCTTC. Protein: CASSILAGAINEQFF.

This clonotype was detected a few times. This rearrangement joins TRBV12-3 or TRBV12-4 to TRBJ2-7; D remains ambiguous. V gave up 7 bases and J gave up 2 bases, with 15 bases separating them. This CDR3 region has 14 residues. Here the CDR3 reads CASTSSDRPYEQYF. CDR3 coding DNA: TGTGCCAGCACCTCCTCGGACCGTCCCTACGAGCAGTACTTC.

The rearrangement uses TRBV30 and TRBJ1-1; D unresolved. There are 14 residues in the CDR3. Between the trimmed V and J ends, which lost 2 bases and 0 bases, there was a span of 10 bases. Per germline, CDR1 GTSNPN and CDR2 SVGIG (reference sequence). CDR3 amino acids: CAWSSGSMNTEAFF. DNA for the CDR3: TGTGCCTGGAGTAGCGGAAGCATGAACACTGAAGCTTTCTTT.

There are many counts of this clonotype. The chain uses TRBV7-9 and TRBJ2-5; 9 bases match TRBD1. The germline gives CDR1 SEHNR, CDR2 FQNEAQ (reference sequence). The V and J ends lost 5 bases and 3 bases, in that order; junction bases with no gene match: 10. The CDR3 consists of 16 residues. The CDR3 coding sequence is TGTGCCAGCAGCCATCGGGACAGGGCAGAGAAAGAGACCCAGTACTTC. Translating gives CASSHRDRAEKETQYF.

V is TRBV11-2 and J is TRBJ2-7; TRBD2 might be the D (6 bases). Germline V lookup: CDR1 SGHAT, CDR2 FQNNGV. Trimming stripped 8 bases from V and 4 bases from J, with 18 bases between. The CDR3 has 14 amino acids. As DNA, the CDR3 is TGTGCCAGCGTCGCACAGCCGGGGAGGTACGAGCAGTACTTC. As protein: CASVAQPGRYEQYF.

This clonotype was observed a handful of times. V gene TRBV12-3 or TRBV12-4 combines with J gene TRBJ2-1; tentative D call: TRBD1 (6 bases). The length of the CDR3 is 14 residues. V dropped 7 bases and J dropped 0 bases, with 10 bases sitting between them. The CDR3: CASIQGNSYNEQFF. The CDR3, as DNA: TGTGCCAGCATCCAGGGGAACTCCTACAATGAGCAGTTCTTC.

The chain carries TRBV4-1 and TRBJ2-7; the D call may be TRBD1 or TRBD2 (5 bases each). V was shortened by 1 base and J by 0 bases, with 13 bases between the two germline ends. There are 16 residues in the CDR3. Germline CDR1 and CDR2: MGHRA and YSYEKL. The DNA of the CDR3 is TGCGCCAGCAGCCAAGGGGGACGGCAGTACTCCTACGAGCAGTACTTC. Translating gives CASSQGGRQYSYEQYF.

For the CDR3, the DNA is TGTGCCAGCAGCCAGGCTCCCGGGACAGGGGGGATCGAGCAGTACTTC. Its protein is CASSQAPGTGGIEQYF. V gene TRBV3-1 combines with J gene TRBJ2-7; 11 bases map to TRBD1. V lost 3 bases to trimming and J lost 6 bases; unmatched junction nucleotides: 10. The CDR3 spans 16 residues. Germline assignment: CDR1 LGHDT and CDR2 YNNKEL (reference sequence).

This clonotype appeared a few times. The chain combines TRBV4-1 with TRBJ1-6; TRBD1 aligns across 7 bases. This CDR3 has 15 residues. The trim removed 4 bases at V and 7 bases at J, leaving 7 bases unmatched. Germline V gene data show CDR1 as MGHRA and CDR2 as YSYEKL. CDR3 bases: TGCGCCAGCAGCCGTGGTGGGACAGAAAATTCACCCCTCCACTTT. This translates into CASSRGGTENSPLHF.

This chain uses TRBV5-1 with TRBJ2-2, with D possibly matching TRBD2 (6 bases). The V end was cut by 8 bases, the J end by 1 base, with 15 bases between. Germline loops: CDR1 SGHRS, CDR2 YFSETQ. The CDR3 extends over 15 amino acids. For the CDR3, the DNA is TGCGCCAGAAGCCTGTGGGGGGAGAACACCGGGGAGCTGTTTTTT. It specifies CARSLWGENTGELFF.

This clonotype was counted only a few times. The rearrangement joins TRBV7-2 to TRBJ2-2, with D perhaps matching TRBD1 (7 bases). CDR1 and CDR2 (germline): SGHTA, FQGNSA. CDR3 length: 16 amino acids. V was trimmed by 5 bases and J by 1 base, leaving 14 bases between them. CDR3 sequence reads: CASSIYRGLNTGELFF. The CDR3 DNA is TGTGCCAGCAGCATATACAGGGGACTGAACACCGGGGAGCTGTTTTTT.

This clonotype was counted between two and nine times. This chain joins TRBV5-1 and TRBJ1-6; no clear D gene. Germline CDR1 is SGHRS and CDR2 is YFSETQ. V shed 5 bases and J shed 0 bases, with 9 bases lying between them. There are 15 residues in the CDR3. The CDR3 DNA reads TGCGCCAGCAGGATAACATTCTCCTATAATTCACCCCTCCACTTT. The encoded protein is CASRITFSYNSPLHF. The full variable domain, completed using reference TRBV5-1 and TRBJ1-6, is KAGVTQTPRYLIKTRGQQVTLSCSPISGHRSVSWYQQTPGQGLQFLFEYFSETQRNKGNFPGRFSGRQFSNSRSEMNVSTLELGDSALYLCASRITFSYNSPLHFGNGTRLTVT.

The genes are TRBV28 and TRBJ1-1; unclear D gene. Germline-derived CDR1 and CDR2 are MDHEN and SYDVKM. Trimming removed 5 bases from V and 8 bases from J, with 6 bases in between. This CDR3 is 10 amino acids long. The CDR3 region is CASSQEEAFF. The CDR3 coding sequence is TGTGCCAGCAGTCAAGAAGAAGCTTTCTTT.

V gene TRBV24-1 combines with J gene TRBJ2-2; possible D gene TRBD1, 6 bases. Germline V CDR1 and CDR2: KGHDR, SFDVKD. The V gene lost 0 bases and the J gene lost 5 bases, with 18 bases spanning the gap. The CDR3 is 18 amino acids. CDR3 protein: CATSDLALGQGTTGELFF. The CDR3 nucleotides are TGTGCCACCAGTGATTTGGCCCTCGGGCAGGGGACAACCGGGGAGCTGTTTTTT.

This clonotype was recorded many times. The J gene is TRBJ1-4, the V gene TRBV29-1; TRBD1 is a possible D gene (6 bases). The CDR3 totals 15 residues. From germline, CDR1 is SQVTM and CDR2 ANQGSEA. V lost 4 bases and J 3 bases, leaving 15 bases between the germline ends. The CDR3 is CSVGGLDSSNEKLFF. The DNA for the CDR3 is TGCAGCGTTGGGGGGCTGGACAGCTCTAATGAAAAACTGTTTTTT.

This chain links TRBV3-1 with TRBJ1-2; D gene ambiguous. The CDR3 runs to 16 residues. The V end lost 3 bases, the J end lost 2 bases, and 16 bases lay between the germline ends. Looked up from germline, CDR1 is LGHDT and CDR2 is YNNKEL (reference sequence). As DNA, the CDR3 is TGTGCCAGCAGCCACGAATCTCGAGGGTTAAACTATGGCTACACCTTC. The encoded protein is CASSHESRGLNYGYTF.

In this sample, this clonotype turned up a few times. This sequence joins TRBV19 and TRBJ2-5; 12 nucleotides align to TRBD2. In germline, CDR1 is LNHDA, CDR2 SQIVND (reference sequence). V shed 8 bases, J shed 6 bases, and the junction held 1 base outside the gene matches. The CDR3 is made up of 12 amino acids. CDR3 residues: CASGLAGKTQYF. CDR3 nucleotide sequence: TGTGCCAGTGGACTAGCGGGGAAGACCCAGTACTTC.